These T cell receptor beta chains were read from a single sample in a study of cytomegalovirus exposure and HLA in healthy donors. Some clones are missing from TCRdb's copy, which holds only in-frame ones; the method was immunoSEQ multiplex PCR. Of about 50,000 clones in the sample, about three quarters are singletons; the top ten hold about 3%. What was sequenced was PBMCs. The receptors stem from a woman in her 40s in good health and CMV-seropositive. Both conserved end residues are part of each CDR3. The D gene is left open where the match is weak. Rows may omit the clone size; those that give it use once, few, many or a size class.

TRBV28,-,TRBJ2-7,14,-,TGTGCCAGCAGTTTATTCGAGGGCCGTTACGAGCAGTACTTC,CASSLFEGRYEQYF
TRBV29-1,-,TRBJ2-1,13,-,TGCAGCGTTGACCCCGCGAGCCTCAATGAGCAGTTCTTC,CSVDPASLNEQFF
TRBV27,-,TRBJ2-1,14,-,TGTGCCACCCACGGGGGGCAGTCCTACAATGAGCAGTTCTTC,CATHGGQSYNEQFF
TRBV27,TRBD1,TRBJ1-6,15,-,TGTGCCAGCAGTTACTCGACAGGGGCAAGAATACCCCTCCACTTT,CASSYSTGARIPLHF
TRBV5-1,TRBD2,TRBJ2-3,16,-,TGCGCCAGCAGCTCCCGGGGGGCGGGGGGGTCAGATACGCAGTATTTT,CASSSRGAGGSDTQYF
TRBV6-1,-,TRBJ1-5,14,-,TGTGCCAGCAGTGAGGCTTATAGCAATCAGCCCCAGCATTTT,CASSEAYSNQPQHF
TRBV4-1,TRBD1,TRBJ1-2,14,few,TGCGCCAGCAGCCCTGACAGGGGGGACTATGGCTACACCTTC,CASSPDRGDYGYTF
TRBV28,TRBD1,TRBJ1-1,15,-,TGTGCCAGCAGTTTACCCGCCGGGACAGGGACTGAAGCTTTCTTT,CASSLPAGTGTEAFF
TRBV28,-,TRBJ2-5,13,-,TGTGCCAGCAGTTTAATCTCCACAGGGTCCCAGTACTTC,CASSLISTGSQYF
TRBV4-3,-,TRBJ2-2,17,-,TGCGCCAGCAGCCAAAGGGCGGGGGAGGGGGGCACCGGGGAGCTGTTTTTT,CASSQRAGEGGTGELFF
TRBV28,TRBD1,TRBJ1-1,14,-,TGTGCCAGCAGCCTCACGACAGGGAGGACTGAAGCTTTCTTT,CASSLTTGRTEAFF